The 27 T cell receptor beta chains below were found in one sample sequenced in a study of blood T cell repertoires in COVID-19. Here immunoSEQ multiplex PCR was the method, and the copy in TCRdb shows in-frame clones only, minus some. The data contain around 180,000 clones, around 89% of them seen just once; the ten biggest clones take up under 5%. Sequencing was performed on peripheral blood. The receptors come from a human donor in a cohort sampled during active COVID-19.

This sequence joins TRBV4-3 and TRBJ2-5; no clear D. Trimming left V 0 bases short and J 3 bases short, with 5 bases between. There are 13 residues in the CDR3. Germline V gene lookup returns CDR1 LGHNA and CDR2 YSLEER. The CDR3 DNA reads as TGCGCCAGCAGCCAAGAACTGAAAGAGACCCAGTACTTC. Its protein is CASSQELKETQYF.

CDR3 loop: CASSYRGLGQPQHF. Written as DNA, the CDR3 is TGTGCCAGCAGTTACAGGGGGCTTGGTCAGCCCCAGCATTTT. The chain employs TRBV6-2 or TRBV6-3 and TRBJ1-5; 7 nucleotides line up with TRBD1. V was clipped by 2 bases and J by 6 bases; unmatched bases: 4. Germline V CDR1 and CDR2: MNHEY, SVGEGT. CDR3 length: 14 amino acids.

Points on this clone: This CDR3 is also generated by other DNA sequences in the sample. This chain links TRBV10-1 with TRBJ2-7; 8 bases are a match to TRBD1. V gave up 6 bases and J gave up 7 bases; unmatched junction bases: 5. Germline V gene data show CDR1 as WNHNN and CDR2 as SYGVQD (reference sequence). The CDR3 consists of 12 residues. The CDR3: CASSRTGLEQYF. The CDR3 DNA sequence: TGCGCCAGCAGCCGGACAGGGCTTGAGCAGTACTTC.

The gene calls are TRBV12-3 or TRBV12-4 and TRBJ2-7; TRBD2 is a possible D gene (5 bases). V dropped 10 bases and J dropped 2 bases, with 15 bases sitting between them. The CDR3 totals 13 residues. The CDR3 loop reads CATRRGTTYEQYF. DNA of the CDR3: TGTGCCACCAGACGGGGAACCACCTACGAGCAGTACTTC.

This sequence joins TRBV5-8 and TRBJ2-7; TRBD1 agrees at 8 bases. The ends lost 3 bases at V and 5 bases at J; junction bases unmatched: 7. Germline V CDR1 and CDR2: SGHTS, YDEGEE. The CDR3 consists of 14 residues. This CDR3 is CASSSTGEFHEQYF. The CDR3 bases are TGTGCCAGCAGCTCGACAGGGGAATTCCACGAGCAGTACTTC. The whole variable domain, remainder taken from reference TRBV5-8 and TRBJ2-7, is EAGVTQSPTHLIKTRGQQATLRCSPISGHTSVYWYQQALGLGLQFLLWYDEGEERNRGNFPPRFSGRQFPNYSSELNVNALELEDSALYLCASSSTGEFHEQYFGPGTRLTVT.

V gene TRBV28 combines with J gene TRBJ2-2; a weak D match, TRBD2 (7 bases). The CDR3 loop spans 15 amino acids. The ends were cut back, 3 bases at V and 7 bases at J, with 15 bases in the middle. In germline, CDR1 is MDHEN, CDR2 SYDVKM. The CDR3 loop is CASSFGGQGGGELFF. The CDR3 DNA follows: TGTGCCAGCAGTTTCGGGGGGCAAGGTGGCGGGGAGCTGTTTTTT.

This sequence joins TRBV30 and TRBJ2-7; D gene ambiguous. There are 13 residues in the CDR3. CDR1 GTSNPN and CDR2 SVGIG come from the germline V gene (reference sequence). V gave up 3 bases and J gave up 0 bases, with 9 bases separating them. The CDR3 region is CAWSQAVSYEQYF. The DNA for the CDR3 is TGTGCCTGGAGCCAGGCTGTCTCCTACGAGCAGTACTTC. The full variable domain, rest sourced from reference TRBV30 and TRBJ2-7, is SQTIHQWPATLVQPVGSPLSLECTVEGTSNPNLYWYRQAAGRGLQLLFYSVGIGQISSEVPQNLSASRPQDRQFILSSKKLLLSDSGFYLCAWSQAVSYEQYFGPGTRLTVT.

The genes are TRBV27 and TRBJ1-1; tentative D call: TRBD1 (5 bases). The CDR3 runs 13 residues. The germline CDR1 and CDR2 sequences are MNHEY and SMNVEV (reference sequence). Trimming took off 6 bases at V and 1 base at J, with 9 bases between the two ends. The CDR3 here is CASSRTTNTEAFF. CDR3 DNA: TGTGCCAGCAGCCGGACAACGAACACTGAAGCTTTCTTT.

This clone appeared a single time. CDR3 protein: CASSLAQGDYSNQPQHF. The DNA of the CDR3 is TGTGCCAGCAGCTTAGCCCAGGGGGATTATAGCAATCAGCCCCAGCATTTT. This chain links TRBV7-2 with TRBJ1-5; 7 bases agree with TRBD1. CDR1 is SGHTA and CDR2 is FQGNSA in the germline V gene. The CDR3 contains 17 residues. The junction had 5 bases not matched to a gene; V was cut back by 0 bases and J by 0 bases.

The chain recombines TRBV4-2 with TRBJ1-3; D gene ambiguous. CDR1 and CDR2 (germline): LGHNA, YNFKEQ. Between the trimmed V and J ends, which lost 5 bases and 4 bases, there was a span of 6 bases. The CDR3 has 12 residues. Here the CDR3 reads CASSMTGNTIYF. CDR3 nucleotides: TGTGCCAGCAGCATGACAGGAAACACCATATATTTT.

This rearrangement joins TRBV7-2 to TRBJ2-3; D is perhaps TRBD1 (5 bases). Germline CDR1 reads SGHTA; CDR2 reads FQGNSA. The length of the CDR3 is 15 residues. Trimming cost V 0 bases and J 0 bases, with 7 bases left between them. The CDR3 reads CASSLAGVSTDTQYF. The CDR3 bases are TGTGCCAGCAGCTTAGCAGGGGTCAGCACAGATACGCAGTATTTT.

CDR3 sequence reads: CSARLNQPQHF. In DNA form, the CDR3 reads TGCAGTGCTAGACTAAATCAGCCCCAGCATTTT. The V gene is TRBV20-1, the J gene TRBJ1-5; D gene ambiguous. Trimming took 2 bases from V and 4 from J, leaving 3 bases between them. There are 11 residues in the CDR3. Germline V gives CDR1 DFQATT, CDR2 SNEGSKA (reference sequence).

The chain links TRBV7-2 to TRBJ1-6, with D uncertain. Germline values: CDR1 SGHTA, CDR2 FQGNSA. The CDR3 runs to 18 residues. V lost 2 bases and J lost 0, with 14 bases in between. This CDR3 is CASSLYPLSSSYNSPLHF. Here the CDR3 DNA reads TGTGCCAGCAGCTTATACCCGCTCTCTAGCTCCTATAATTCACCCCTCCACTTT.

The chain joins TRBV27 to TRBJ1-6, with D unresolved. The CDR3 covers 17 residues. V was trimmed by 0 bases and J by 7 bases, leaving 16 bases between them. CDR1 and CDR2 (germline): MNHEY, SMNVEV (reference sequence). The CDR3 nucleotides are TGTGCCAGCAGTTTATCCCGGGTTGGAGGGAGCAATTCACCCCTCCACTTT. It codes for CASSLSRVGGSNSPLHF.

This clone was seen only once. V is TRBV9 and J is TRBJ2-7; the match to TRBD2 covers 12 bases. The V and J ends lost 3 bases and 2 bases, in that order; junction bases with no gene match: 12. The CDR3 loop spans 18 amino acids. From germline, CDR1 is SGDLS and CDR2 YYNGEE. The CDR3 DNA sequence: TGTGCCAGCAGCGACCCGACAGGGACTAGCGGGCCCGCCTACGAGCAGTACTTC. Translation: CASSDPTGTSGPAYEQYF. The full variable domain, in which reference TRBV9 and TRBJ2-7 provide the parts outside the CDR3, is DSGVTQTPKHLITATGQRVTLRCSPRSGDLSVYWYQQSLDQGLQFLIQYYNGEERAKGNILERFSAQQFPDLHSELNLSSLELGDSALYFCASSDPTGTSGPAYEQYFGPGTRLTVT.

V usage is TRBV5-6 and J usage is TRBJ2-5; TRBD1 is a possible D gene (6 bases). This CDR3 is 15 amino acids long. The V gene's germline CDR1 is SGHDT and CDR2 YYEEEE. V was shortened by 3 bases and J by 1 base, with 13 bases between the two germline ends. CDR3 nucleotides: TGTGCCAGCAGCTCCGGCCCAGGGGCCCAAGAGACCCAGTACTTC. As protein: CASSSGPGAQETQYF.

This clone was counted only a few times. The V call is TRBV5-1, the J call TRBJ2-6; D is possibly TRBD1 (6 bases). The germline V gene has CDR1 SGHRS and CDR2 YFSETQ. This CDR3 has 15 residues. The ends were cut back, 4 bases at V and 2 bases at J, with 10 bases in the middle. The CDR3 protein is CASSLDSPGANVLTF. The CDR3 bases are TGCGCCAGCAGCCTGGACAGTCCTGGGGCCAACGTCCTGACTTTC.

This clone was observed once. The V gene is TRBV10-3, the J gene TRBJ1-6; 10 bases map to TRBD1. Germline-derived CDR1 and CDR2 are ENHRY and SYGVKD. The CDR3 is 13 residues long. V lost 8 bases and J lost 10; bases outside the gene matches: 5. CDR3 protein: CAIGTGVNSPLHF. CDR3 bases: TGTGCCATCGGGACAGGGGTGAACTCACCCCTCCACTTT.

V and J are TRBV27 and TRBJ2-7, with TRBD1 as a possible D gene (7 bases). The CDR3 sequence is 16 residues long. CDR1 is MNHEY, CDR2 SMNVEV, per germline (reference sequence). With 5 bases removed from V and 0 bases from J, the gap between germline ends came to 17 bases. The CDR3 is CASSPTRDSHSYEQYF. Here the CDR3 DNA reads TGTGCCAGCAGTCCGACTAGGGACAGCCACTCCTACGAGCAGTACTTC.

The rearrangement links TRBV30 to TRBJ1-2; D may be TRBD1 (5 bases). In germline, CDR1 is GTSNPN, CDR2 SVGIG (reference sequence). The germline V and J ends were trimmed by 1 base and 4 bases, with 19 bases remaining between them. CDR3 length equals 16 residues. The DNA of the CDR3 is TGTGCCTGGAGTGCGTTACAGGCCGGCCCCCTCTATGGCTACACCTTC. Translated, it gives CAWSALQAGPLYGYTF.

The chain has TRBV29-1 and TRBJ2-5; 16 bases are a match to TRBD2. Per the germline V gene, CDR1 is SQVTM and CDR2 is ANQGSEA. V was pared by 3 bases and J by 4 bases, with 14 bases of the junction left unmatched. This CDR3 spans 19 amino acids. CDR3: CSVDPRVGTSGRAGETQYF. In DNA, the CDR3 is TGCAGCGTTGACCCGAGGGTCGGGACTAGCGGGAGGGCCGGAGAGACCCAGTACTTC.

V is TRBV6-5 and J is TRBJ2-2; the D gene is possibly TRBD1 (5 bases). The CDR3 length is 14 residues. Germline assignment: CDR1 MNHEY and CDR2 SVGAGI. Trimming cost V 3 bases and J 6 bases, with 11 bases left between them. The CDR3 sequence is CASSYQGIAGELFF. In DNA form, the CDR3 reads TGTGCCAGCAGTTATCAGGGAATAGCCGGGGAGCTGTTTTTT.

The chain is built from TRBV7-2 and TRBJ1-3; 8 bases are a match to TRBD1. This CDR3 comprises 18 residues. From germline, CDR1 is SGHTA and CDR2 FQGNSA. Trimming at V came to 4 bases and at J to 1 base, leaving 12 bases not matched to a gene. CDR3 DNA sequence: TGTGCCAGCAGCTCCGTGGGTGACAGGGGTCCTTCTGGAAACACCATATATTTT. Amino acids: CASSSVGDRGPSGNTIYF.

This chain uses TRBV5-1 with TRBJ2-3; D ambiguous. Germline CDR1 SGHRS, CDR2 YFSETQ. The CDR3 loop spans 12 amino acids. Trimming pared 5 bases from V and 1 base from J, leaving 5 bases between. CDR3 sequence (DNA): TGCGCCAGCAGGTATCGCACAGATACGCAGTATTTT. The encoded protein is CASRYRTDTQYF.

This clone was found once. The chain's CDR3 is CASSFRDRVYEQYF. The CDR3 DNA follows: TGTGCCAGCAGCTTTCGGGACAGGGTCTACGAGCAGTACTTC. J is TRBJ2-7 and V is TRBV7-9, with TRBD1 identical over 9 bases. The V gene end was trimmed by 3 bases and the J gene end by 3 bases; junction bases not matched to a gene: 3. The CDR3 covers 14 residues. Looked up from germline, CDR1 is SEHNR and CDR2 is FQNEAQ (reference sequence). Drawing the rest from reference TRBV7-9 and TRBJ2-7, the complete variable domain is DTGVSQNPRHKITKRGQNVTFRCDPISEHNRLYWYRQTLGQGPEFLTYFQNEAQLEKSRLLSDRFSAERPKGSFSTLEIQRTEQGDSAMYLCASSFRDRVYEQYFGPGTRLTVT.

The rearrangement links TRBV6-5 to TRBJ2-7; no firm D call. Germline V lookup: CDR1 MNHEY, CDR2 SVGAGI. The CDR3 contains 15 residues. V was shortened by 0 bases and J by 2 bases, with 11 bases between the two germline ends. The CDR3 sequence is CASSYSQVNAYEQYF. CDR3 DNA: TGTGCCAGCAGTTACTCGCAGGTCAATGCCTACGAGCAGTACTTC.

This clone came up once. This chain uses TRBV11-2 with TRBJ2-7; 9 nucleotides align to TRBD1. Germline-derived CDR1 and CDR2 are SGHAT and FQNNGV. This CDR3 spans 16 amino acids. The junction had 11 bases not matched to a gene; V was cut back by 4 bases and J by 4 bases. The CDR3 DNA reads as TGTGCCAGCAGCTACGACACCGGGACAGGGCGGTACGAGCAGTACTTC. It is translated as CASSYDTGTGRYEQYF. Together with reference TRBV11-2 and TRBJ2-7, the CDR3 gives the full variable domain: EAGVAQSPRYKIIEKRQSVAFWCNPISGHATLYWYQQILGQGPKLLIQFQNNGVVDDSQLPKDRFSAERLKGVDSTLKIQPAKLEDSAVYLCASSYDTGTGRYEQYFGPGTRLTVT.